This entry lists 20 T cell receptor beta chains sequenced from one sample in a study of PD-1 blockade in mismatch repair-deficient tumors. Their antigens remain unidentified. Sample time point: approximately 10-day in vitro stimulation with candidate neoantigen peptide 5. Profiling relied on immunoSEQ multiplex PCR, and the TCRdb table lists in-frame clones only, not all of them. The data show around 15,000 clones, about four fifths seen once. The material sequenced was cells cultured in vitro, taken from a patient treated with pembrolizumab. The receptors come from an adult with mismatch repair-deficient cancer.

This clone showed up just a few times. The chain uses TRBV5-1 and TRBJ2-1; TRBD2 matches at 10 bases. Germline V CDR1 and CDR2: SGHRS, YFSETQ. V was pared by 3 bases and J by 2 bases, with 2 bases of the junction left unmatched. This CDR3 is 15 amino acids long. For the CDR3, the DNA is TGCGCCAGCAGCTCCGGGACTAGCGCCTACAATGAGCAGTTCTTC. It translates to CASSSGTSAYNEQFF.

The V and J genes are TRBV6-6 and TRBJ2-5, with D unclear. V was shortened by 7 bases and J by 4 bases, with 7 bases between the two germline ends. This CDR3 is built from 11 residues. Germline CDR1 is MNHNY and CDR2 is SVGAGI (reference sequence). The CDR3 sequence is CASNHGETQYF. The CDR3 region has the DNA TGTGCCAGCAATCACGGAGAGACCCAGTACTTC.

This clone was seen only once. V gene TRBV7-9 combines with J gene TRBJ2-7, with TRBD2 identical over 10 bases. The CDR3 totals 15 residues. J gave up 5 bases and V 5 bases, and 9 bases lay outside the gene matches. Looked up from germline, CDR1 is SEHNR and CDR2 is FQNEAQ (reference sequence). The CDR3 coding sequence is TGTGCCAGCAGCGCCATCCTAGCGGGAGCTAACGAGCAGTACTTC. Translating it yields CASSAILAGANEQYF.

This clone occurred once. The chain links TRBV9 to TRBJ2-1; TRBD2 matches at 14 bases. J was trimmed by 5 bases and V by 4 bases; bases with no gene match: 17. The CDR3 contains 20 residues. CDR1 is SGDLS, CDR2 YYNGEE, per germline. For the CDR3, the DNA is TGTGCCAGCAGCCCCAGTTTAGAGGGGTGGACTAGCGGGAGGCACAATGAGCAGTTCTTC. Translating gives CASSPSLEGWTSGRHNEQFF.

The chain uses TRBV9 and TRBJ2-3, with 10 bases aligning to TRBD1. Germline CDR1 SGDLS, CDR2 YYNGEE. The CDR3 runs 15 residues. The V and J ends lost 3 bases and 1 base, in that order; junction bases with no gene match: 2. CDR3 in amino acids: CASSAGTGGTDTQYF. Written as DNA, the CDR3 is TGTGCCAGCAGCGCCGGGACAGGGGGCACAGATACGCAGTATTTT.

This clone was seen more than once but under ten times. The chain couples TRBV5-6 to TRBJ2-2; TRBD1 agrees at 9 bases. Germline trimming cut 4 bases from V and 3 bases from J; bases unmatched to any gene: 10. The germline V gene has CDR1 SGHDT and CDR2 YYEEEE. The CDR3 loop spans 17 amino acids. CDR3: CASSLLGGQGDTGELFF. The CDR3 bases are TGTGCCAGCAGCCTCCTGGGGGGACAGGGCGACACCGGGGAGCTGTTTTTT.

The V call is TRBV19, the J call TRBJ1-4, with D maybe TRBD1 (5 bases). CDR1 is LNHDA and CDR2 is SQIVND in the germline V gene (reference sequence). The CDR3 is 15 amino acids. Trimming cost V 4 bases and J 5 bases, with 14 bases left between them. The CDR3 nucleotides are TGTGCCAGTAGTACCTACAGGTCGGGGAATGAAAAACTGTTTTTT. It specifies CASSTYRSGNEKLFF.

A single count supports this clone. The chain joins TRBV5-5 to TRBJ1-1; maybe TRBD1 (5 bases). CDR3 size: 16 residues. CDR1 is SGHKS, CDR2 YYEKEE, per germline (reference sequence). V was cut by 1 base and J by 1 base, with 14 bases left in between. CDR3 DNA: TGTGCCAGCAGCTTGTTCCCAGGGAGACCGAACACTGAAGCTTTCTTT. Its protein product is CASSLFPGRPNTEAFF.

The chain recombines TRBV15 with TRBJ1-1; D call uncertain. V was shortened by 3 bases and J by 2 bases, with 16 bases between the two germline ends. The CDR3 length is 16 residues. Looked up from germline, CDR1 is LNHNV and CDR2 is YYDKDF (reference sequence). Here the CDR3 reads CATSSPDLIANTEAFF. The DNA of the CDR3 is TGTGCCACCAGCAGCCCGGACCTAATCGCTAACACTGAAGCTTTCTTT.

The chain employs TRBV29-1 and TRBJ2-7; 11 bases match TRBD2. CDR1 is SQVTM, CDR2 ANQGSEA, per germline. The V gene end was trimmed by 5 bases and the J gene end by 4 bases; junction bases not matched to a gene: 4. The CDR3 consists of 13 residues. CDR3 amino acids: CSVSLAGEYEQYF. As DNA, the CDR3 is TGCAGCGTTTCACTAGCGGGGGAATACGAGCAGTACTTC.

The CDR3 sequence is CASSFPGQGYEQYF. The CDR3, as DNA: TGTGCCAGCAGCTTCCCGGGACAGGGCTACGAGCAGTACTTC. The chain is built from TRBV11-2 and TRBJ2-7; 9 bases agree with TRBD1. Germline trimming cut 3 bases from V and 3 bases from J; bases unmatched to any gene: 3. Germline CDR1 is SGHAT and CDR2 is FQNNGV. CDR3 length equals 14 residues.

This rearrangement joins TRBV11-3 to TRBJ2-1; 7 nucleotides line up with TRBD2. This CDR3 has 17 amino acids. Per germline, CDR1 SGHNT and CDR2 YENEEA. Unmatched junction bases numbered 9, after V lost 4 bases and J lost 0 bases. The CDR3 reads CASSSLSLADSYNEQFF. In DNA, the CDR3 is TGTGCCAGCAGCTCCCTGAGTCTAGCGGACTCCTACAATGAGCAGTTCTTC. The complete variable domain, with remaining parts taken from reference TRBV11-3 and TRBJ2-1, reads EAGVVQSPRYKIIEKKQPVAFWCNPISGHNTLYWYLQNLGQGPELLIRYENEEAVDDSQLPKDRFSAERLKGVDSTLKIQPAELGDSAVYLCASSSLSLADSYNEQFFGPGTRLTVL.

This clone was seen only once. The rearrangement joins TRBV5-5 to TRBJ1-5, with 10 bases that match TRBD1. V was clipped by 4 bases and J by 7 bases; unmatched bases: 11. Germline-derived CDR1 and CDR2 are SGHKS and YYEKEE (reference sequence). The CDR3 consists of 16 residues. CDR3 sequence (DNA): TGTGCCAGCAGCCCGACAGGGGGCGGAGGTGGGCAGCCCCAGCATTTT. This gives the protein CASSPTGGGGGQPQHF.

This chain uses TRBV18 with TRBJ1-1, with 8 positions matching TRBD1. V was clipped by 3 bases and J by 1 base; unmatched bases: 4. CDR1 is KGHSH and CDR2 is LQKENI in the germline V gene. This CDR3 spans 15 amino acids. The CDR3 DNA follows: TGTGCCAGCTCACCCCGGACAGGGAGGAACACTGAAGCTTTCTTT. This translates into CASSPRTGRNTEAFF. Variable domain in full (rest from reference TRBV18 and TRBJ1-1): NAGVMQNPRHLVRRRGQEARLRCSPMKGHSHVYWYRQLPEEGLKFMVYLQKENIIDESGMPKERFSAEFPKEGPSILRIQQVVRGDSAAYFCASSPRTGRNTEAFFGQGTRLTVV.

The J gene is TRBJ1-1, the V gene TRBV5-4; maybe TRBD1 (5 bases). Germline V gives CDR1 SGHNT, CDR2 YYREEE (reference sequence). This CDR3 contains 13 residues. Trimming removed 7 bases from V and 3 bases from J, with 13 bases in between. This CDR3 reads CASFRMGDTEAFF. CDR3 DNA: TGTGCCAGCTTCAGAATGGGGGACACTGAAGCTTTCTTT. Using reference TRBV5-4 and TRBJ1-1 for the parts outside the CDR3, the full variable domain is ETGVTQSPTHLIKTRGQQVTLRCSSQSGHNTVSWYQQALGQGPQFIFQYYREEENGRGNFPPRFSGLQFPNYSSELNVNALELDDSALYLCASFRMGDTEAFFGQGTRLTVV.

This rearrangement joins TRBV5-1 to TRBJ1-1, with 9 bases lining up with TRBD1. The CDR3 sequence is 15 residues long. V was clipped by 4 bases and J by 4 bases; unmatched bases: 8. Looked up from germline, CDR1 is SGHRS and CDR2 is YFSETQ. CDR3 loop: CASSAGQGGGTEAFF. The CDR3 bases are TGCGCCAGCAGCGCGGGACAGGGAGGCGGCACTGAAGCTTTCTTT.

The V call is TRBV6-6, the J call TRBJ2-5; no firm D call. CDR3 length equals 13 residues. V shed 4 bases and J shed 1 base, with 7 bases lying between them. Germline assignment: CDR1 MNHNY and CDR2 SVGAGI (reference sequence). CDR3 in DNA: TGTGCCAGCAGTTGGACGGTCCAAGAGACCCAGTACTTC. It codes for CASSWTVQETQYF.

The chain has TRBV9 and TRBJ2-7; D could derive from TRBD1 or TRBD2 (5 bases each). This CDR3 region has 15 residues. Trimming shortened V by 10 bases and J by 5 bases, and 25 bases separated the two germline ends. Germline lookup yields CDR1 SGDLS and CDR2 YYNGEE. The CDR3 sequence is CASFRGVTADDEQYF. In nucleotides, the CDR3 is TGTGCCTCTTTCAGAGGGGTGACGGCTGACGACGAGCAGTACTTC.

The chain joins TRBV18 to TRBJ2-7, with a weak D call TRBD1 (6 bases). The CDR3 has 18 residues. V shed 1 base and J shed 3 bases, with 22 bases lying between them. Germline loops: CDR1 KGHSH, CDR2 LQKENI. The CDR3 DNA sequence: TGTGCCAGCTCACCACAAAGTCGGGACATTTGGGACATCTACGAGCAGTACTTC. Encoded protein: CASSPQSRDIWDIYEQYF.

CDR3 in DNA: TGTGCCAGCAGCGCAGCCGGGAGCTCCTACAATGAGCAGTTCTTC. Translation: CASSAAGSSYNEQFF. The V call is TRBV7-3, the J call TRBJ2-1, with D perhaps matching TRBD2 (6 bases). Trimming cost V 5 bases and J 0 bases, with 11 bases left between them. The CDR3 consists of 15 residues. Germline V gene lookup returns CDR1 SGHTA and CDR2 FQGTGA.